The clone carrying this T cell receptor beta chain was counted between two and nine times. The antigen is unknown. The sample belongs to a study of beta chain features in type 1 diabetes. Overall study: The patients were much like the healthy donors in age, gender and cell yields. Study-wide results and limits: Whether HLA type influences TCRB rearrangement remained unresolved here.

J gave up 4 bases and V 6 bases, and 10 bases lay outside the gene matches. The CDR3 spans 16 residues. Germline lookup yields CDR1 MDHEN and CDR2 SYDVKM. Expressed TCRB transcripts got sequenced, as all isolated RNA was reverse transcribed. Using immunoSEQ multiplex PCR, the repertoire was profiled, and TCRdb retains in-frame clones only, with some absent. Here the sample spans 350,000 to 400,000 clones, more than 12% being singletons. Sequenced: naive CD4+ T cells from blood. The rearrangement joins TRBV28 to TRBJ1-5; 9 nucleotides match TRBD1. The TCR sequence derives from a woman younger than 30 in good health. The CDR3 is CASRSILGTGNQPQHF. The CDR3 DNA is TGTGCCAGCAGATCTATACTCGGGACAGGGAATCAGCCCCAGCATTTT.